This TCR beta chain is from a study of OX40 agonist ivuxolimab in advanced cancers. The germline V gene encodes CDR1 SGHNT and CDR2 YENEEA. The CDR3 is 11 residues long. V was shortened by 8 bases and J by 3 bases, with 6 bases between the two germline ends. The repertoire was sequenced with immunoSEQ multiplex PCR; TCRdb's copy has only in-frame clones and lacks some. The table shows tens of thousands of clones, with around 93% occurring only once. The V gene is TRBV11-3, the J gene TRBJ2-3; no reliable D call. The receptor comes from an adult with an advanced solid tumor such as melanoma, head and neck, liver or kidney cancer. The sequencing used CD4+ or CD8+ T cells sorted from blood, collected in a trial of the OX40 agonist ivuxolimab. CDR3 DNA sequence: TGTGCCAGCGGCCTGACAGATACGCAGTATTTT. Translation: CASGLTDTQYF.